This T cell receptor (beta chain) derives from a study of PD-1 blockade in classical Hodgkin lymphoma. Study findings and constraints: Baseline diversity in complete responders resembled that of newly diagnosed patients. Undefined causes, possibly disease activity or prior therapy, underlie the repertoire differences. CD4+ TCR diversity, unlike CD8+, climbed significantly by C4D1.

With respect to this clone: The antigen remains unidentified. Other DNA sequences in this sample translate to the same CDR3.

Here immunoSEQ multiplex PCR was the method, and the copy in TCRdb shows in-frame clones only, minus some. The data show some 62,000 clones, with 88% seen just once and about 12% held by the top ten. Brentuximab vedotin exposure varied, and every patient relapsed after autologous stem cell transplantation. The best responses consisted of complete response, partial response or progressive disease. The sequencing used peripheral blood mononuclear cells (PBMCs), collected at baseline. This TCR was sampled from a human donor with classical Hodgkin lymphoma.

The CDR3: CACSSRGWGGTQYF. The DNA for the CDR3 is TGTGCCTGTTCTTCCCGGGGGTGGGGGGGGACCCAGTACTTC. J is TRBJ2-5 and V is TRBV30; TRBD2 aligns across 7 bases. V gave up 6 bases and J gave up 7 bases; unmatched junction bases: 14. The germline gives CDR1 GTSNPN, CDR2 SVGIG (reference sequence). This CDR3 is built from 14 residues. The complete variable domain, with remaining parts taken from reference TRBV30 and TRBJ2-5, reads SQTIHQWPATLVQPVGSPLSLECTVEGTSNPNLYWYRQAAGRGLQLLFYSVGIGQISSEVPQNLSASRPQDRQFILSSKKLLLSDSGFYLCACSSRGWGGTQYFGPGTRLLVL.